Listed below are T cell receptor beta chains from one sample, sequenced in a study of OX40 agonist ivuxolimab in advanced cancers. Here immunoSEQ multiplex PCR was the method, and the copy in TCRdb shows in-frame clones only, minus some. The sample holds tens of thousands of clones; 75% to 90% are singletons and the top ten take around 3.8%. The source was CD4+ or CD8+ T cells sorted from blood, collected in a trial of the OX40 agonist ivuxolimab. All receptors come from an adult with an advanced solid tumor such as melanoma, head and neck, liver or kidney cancer. Each CDR3 is given with its conserved first and last residue. The D gene is left open where the match is weak. The size field is filled for only some rows; it gives once, few, many or a size class.

j_gene	d_gene	v_gene	len	abundance	CDR3nt	CDR3aa
TRBJ1-6	NA	TRBV28	17	NA	TGTGCCAGCAGTTTGGGGGACGGCCGGGAGGTGAATTCACCCCTCCACTTT	CASSLGDGREVNSPLHF
TRBJ1-1	NA	TRBV6-5	14	once	TGTGCCAGCAGTCGGGACATCCGGAACACTGAAGCTTTCTTT	CASSRDIRNTEAFF
TRBJ2-1	NA	TRBV15	14	NA	TGTGCCACCAGCAGAGGCCCGGGTTACAATGAGCAGTTCTTC	CATSRGPGYNEQFF
TRBJ1-1	NA	TRBV29-1	14	few	TGCAGCGTTGAAGGGATATCAGGGAACACTGAAGCTTTCTTT	CSVEGISGNTEAFF
TRBJ2-2	NA	TRBV7-9	15	NA	TGTGCCAGCAACTTAGCAGGGACTAACACCGGGGAGCTGTTTTTT	CASNLAGTNTGELFF
TRBJ2-7	NA	TRBV27	14	NA	TGTGCCAGCAGTTTATTCCCAAGCTCCTACGAGCAGTACTTC	CASSLFPSSYEQYF
TRBJ1-1	NA	TRBV12-2	18	NA	TGTGCAAGTCGCCCGATCCGACACGCCGCTCCTCCGAACACTGAAGCTTTCTTT	CASRPIRHAAPPNTEAFF
TRBJ2-5	TRBD1	TRBV5-6	14	NA	TGTGCCAGCAGCTTGTTGACAGGGCAAGAGACCCAGTACTTC	CASSLLTGQETQYF
TRBJ2-7	TRBD2	TRBV2	17	NA	TGTGCCAGCAGCCGGGGGAAGCGGGAGGCCCCGGATGGGGAGCAGTACTTC	CASSRGKREAPDGEQYF
TRBJ2-5	NA	TRBV27	15	NA	TGTGCCAGCAGTTCCCTCCTCAGGGTAGGGGAGACCCAGTACTTC	CASSSLLRVGETQYF
TRBJ2-5	NA	TRBV6-1	12	NA	TGTGCCAGCAGGGGTGTGGGGGAGACCCAGTACTTC	CASRGVGETQYF
TRBJ2-5	NA	TRBV30	12	NA	TGTGCCTGGAGTGTCAACCAAGAGACCCAGTACTTC	CAWSVNQETQYF
TRBJ1-1	NA	TRBV19	13	NA	TGTGCCAGTAGTATAGCCGGGAGCACTGAAGCTTTCTTT	CASSIAGSTEAFF
TRBJ2-7	NA	TRBV18	13	NA	TGTGCCAGCTCACCACCCTCCCGGCCCGAGCAGTACTTC	CASSPPSRPEQYF
TRBJ2-5	NA	TRBV11-2	16	NA	TGTGCCAGCAGTCTGTATTCGGCCCGACGGGAAGAGACCCAGTACTTC	CASSLYSARREETQYF
TRBJ2-1	NA	TRBV5-4	15	NA	TGTGCCAGCAGCTTGGCTTCCTACTCCTACAATGAGCAGTTCTTC	CASSLASYSYNEQFF
TRBJ2-2	TRBD2	TRBV27	15	NA	TGTGCCAGCAGGACGGGGGGGCCGGGAACCGGGGAGCTGTTTTTT	CASRTGGPGTGELFF
TRBJ2-3	TRBD2	TRBV7-2	15	NA	TGTGCCAGCAGCTCGCGGGGGGTAGGCTCAGATACGCAGTATTTT	CASSSRGVGSDTQYF
TRBJ2-7	NA	TRBV7-9	12	NA	TGTGCCAGCAGCTCGGACTACTACGAGCAGTACTTC	CASSSDYYEQYF
TRBJ2-6	NA	TRBV30	13	once	TGTGCCGGAAGAATCTCTGGGGCCAACGTCCTGACTTTC	CAGRISGANVLTF
TRBJ2-1	NA	TRBV9	14	NA	TGTGCCAGCAGCGTAGATGGGACGGACAATGAGCAGTTCTTC	CASSVDGTDNEQFF
TRBJ2-7	NA	TRBV2	12	NA	TGTGCCAGCAGTTGGGGCTCCTACGAGCAGTACTTC	CASSWGSYEQYF
TRBJ2-7	TRBD2	TRBV5-4	14	NA	TGTGCCAGCAGCCTACTAGCGGGGACCAACGAGCAGTACTTC	CASSLLAGTNEQYF
TRBJ2-4	TRBD2	TRBV4-1	20	NA	TGCGCCAGCAGCCAAGAAGCGGGCGGGGGGGCAAATGTAGCCAAAAACATTCAGTACTTC	CASSQEAGGGANVAKNIQYF
TRBJ1-2	NA	TRBV9	14	once	TGTGCCAGCAGCCGAGTAGGGGTCTCCTATGGCTACACCTTC	CASSRVGVSYGYTF
TRBJ2-3	TRBD2	TRBV15	18	once	TGTGCCACCACACGATTGGTAGGGAGGGAAATGAGCACAGATACGCAGTATTTT	CATTRLVGREMSTDTQYF
TRBJ1-1	NA	TRBV6-5	15	NA	TGTGCCAGCAGTTACGGGTTCGGGTTGAGGGGTGAAGCTTTCTTT	CASSYGFGLRGEAFF
TRBJ2-7	NA	TRBV6-1	14	NA	TGTGCCAGCAGTGGAAACCTTGGGGCCTACGAGCAGTACTTC	CASSGNLGAYEQYF
TRBJ1-4	NA	TRBV5-1	14	NA	TGCGCCAGCAGCCCACAATCAACTAATGAAAAACTGTTTTTT	CASSPQSTNEKLFF
TRBJ2-3	NA	TRBV29-1	12	NA	TGCAGCGTCGGGACGTCCACAGATACGCAGTATTTT	CSVGTSTDTQYF
TRBJ2-7	NA	TRBV6-6	14	NA	TGTGCCAGCAGTTCCGACCCGCGAGTCGACGAGCAGTACTTC	CASSSDPRVDEQYF
TRBJ2-7	NA	TRBV1	16	NA	TGCACCAGCAGCCATCCGGACTTAGCGAATTCCAACGAGCAGTACTTC	CTSSHPDLANSNEQYF
TRBJ1-1	TRBD1	TRBV5-1	14	NA	TGCGCCAGCAGTGCGACAGGGCTGAGGACTGAAGCTTTCTTT	CASSATGLRTEAFF
TRBJ1-1	NA	TRBV6-1	16	NA	TGTGCCAGCAGTGAGCCTGGGAGGGGCCTGAACACTGAAGCTTTCTTT	CASSEPGRGLNTEAFF
TRBJ1-1	NA	TRBV6-1	13	once	TGTGCCAGCAGTGAAGAGCCCTACACTGAAGCTTTCTTT	CASSEEPYTEAFF
TRBJ1-6	NA	TRBV9	17	once	TGTGCCAGCAGCGTAGCATCCAGTACCAAGGTTAATTCACCCCTCCACTTT	CASSVASSTKVNSPLHF
TRBJ2-1	TRBD2	TRBV10-1	14	NA	TGCGCCAGCGCCGGGACTAGCGGCGACCATGAGCAGTTCTTC	CASAGTSGDHEQFF
TRBJ2-1	TRBD2	TRBV5-1	15	NA	TGCGCCAGCAGCTTAGGAGCGGGGGCCTACAATGAGCAGTTCTTC	CASSLGAGAYNEQFF
TRBJ1-6	NA	TRBV7-2	12	NA	TGTGCCAGCAGCGCCGGATCGTCACCCCTCCACTTT	CASSAGSSPLHF
TRBJ2-2	NA	TRBV5-1	14	NA	TGCGCCAGCAGCTTTGTTGGGAACACCGGGGAGCTGTTTTTT	CASSFVGNTGELFF
TRBJ2-1	TRBD2	TRBV4-1	15	few	TGCGCCAGCAGCCAAGTGGGAGGGTGGTACAATGAGCAGTTCTTC	CASSQVGGWYNEQFF
TRBJ1-4	NA	TRBV2	16	few	TGTGCCAGCAGTGAAGACGGGGGCCGAACTAATGAAAAACTGTTTTTT	CASSEDGGRTNEKLFF
TRBJ1-4	TRBD1	TRBV9	14	NA	TGTGCCAGCAGCGCAGGACAGGGACGGGAAAAACTGTTTTTT	CASSAGQGREKLFF
TRBJ1-2	NA	TRBV4-2	15	NA	TGTGCCAGCAGCCCCGGCCCCGACAAATACTATGGCTACACCTTC	CASSPGPDKYYGYTF
TRBJ2-2	NA	TRBV2	16	NA	TGTGCCAGCAGTGGAGATCTAGAGGCCGACACCGGGGAGCTGTTTTTT	CASSGDLEADTGELFF
TRBJ1-4	TRBD1	TRBV10-3	14	NA	TGTGCCATCAGGGCAGGGGGCGATACGGAAAAACTGTTTTTT	CAIRAGGDTEKLFF
TRBJ2-1	TRBD2	TRBV5-8	16	NA	TGTGCCAGCAGCTTGGGGCGGACTAGCGGGAGTTATGAGCAGTTCTTC	CASSLGRTSGSYEQFF
TRBJ2-7	NA	TRBV14	14	NA	TGTGCCAGCAGCCTCAGAGTGATTCCCTACGAGCAGTACTTC	CASSLRVIPYEQYF
TRBJ1-1	NA	TRBV7-2	14	NA	TGTGCCAGCAGCCCGTCAATGGGGAACACTGAAGCTTTCTTT	CASSPSMGNTEAFF
TRBJ1-1	NA	TRBV7-8	13	NA	TGTGCCAGCCGACCTCGGGGGGGATCTGAAGCTTTCTTT	CASRPRGGSEAFF
TRBJ2-3	TRBD2	TRBV5-6	15	NA	TGTGCCAGCAGCTTCGATAGCGGGGGTCGAAATACGCAGTATTTT	CASSFDSGGRNTQYF
TRBJ2-1	NA	TRBV5-1	16	NA	TGCGCCAGCAGCTTAGCGCCGAGCGATTCCTACAATGAGCAGTTCTTC	CASSLAPSDSYNEQFF
TRBJ2-1	NA	TRBV19	18	once	TGTGCCAGTAGTATGGCCCCCATCAGTGGACCGCCTACGGATGAGCAGTTCTTC	CASSMAPISGPPTDEQFF
TRBJ2-7	NA	TRBV5-6	14	NA	TGTGCCAGCAGCTTGGCCTGGAGCTCCTACGAGCAGTACTTC	CASSLAWSSYEQYF
TRBJ1-2	NA	TRBV30	12	NA	TGTGCCTGGAGTGTATGGTCCGATGGCTACACCTTC	CAWSVWSDGYTF